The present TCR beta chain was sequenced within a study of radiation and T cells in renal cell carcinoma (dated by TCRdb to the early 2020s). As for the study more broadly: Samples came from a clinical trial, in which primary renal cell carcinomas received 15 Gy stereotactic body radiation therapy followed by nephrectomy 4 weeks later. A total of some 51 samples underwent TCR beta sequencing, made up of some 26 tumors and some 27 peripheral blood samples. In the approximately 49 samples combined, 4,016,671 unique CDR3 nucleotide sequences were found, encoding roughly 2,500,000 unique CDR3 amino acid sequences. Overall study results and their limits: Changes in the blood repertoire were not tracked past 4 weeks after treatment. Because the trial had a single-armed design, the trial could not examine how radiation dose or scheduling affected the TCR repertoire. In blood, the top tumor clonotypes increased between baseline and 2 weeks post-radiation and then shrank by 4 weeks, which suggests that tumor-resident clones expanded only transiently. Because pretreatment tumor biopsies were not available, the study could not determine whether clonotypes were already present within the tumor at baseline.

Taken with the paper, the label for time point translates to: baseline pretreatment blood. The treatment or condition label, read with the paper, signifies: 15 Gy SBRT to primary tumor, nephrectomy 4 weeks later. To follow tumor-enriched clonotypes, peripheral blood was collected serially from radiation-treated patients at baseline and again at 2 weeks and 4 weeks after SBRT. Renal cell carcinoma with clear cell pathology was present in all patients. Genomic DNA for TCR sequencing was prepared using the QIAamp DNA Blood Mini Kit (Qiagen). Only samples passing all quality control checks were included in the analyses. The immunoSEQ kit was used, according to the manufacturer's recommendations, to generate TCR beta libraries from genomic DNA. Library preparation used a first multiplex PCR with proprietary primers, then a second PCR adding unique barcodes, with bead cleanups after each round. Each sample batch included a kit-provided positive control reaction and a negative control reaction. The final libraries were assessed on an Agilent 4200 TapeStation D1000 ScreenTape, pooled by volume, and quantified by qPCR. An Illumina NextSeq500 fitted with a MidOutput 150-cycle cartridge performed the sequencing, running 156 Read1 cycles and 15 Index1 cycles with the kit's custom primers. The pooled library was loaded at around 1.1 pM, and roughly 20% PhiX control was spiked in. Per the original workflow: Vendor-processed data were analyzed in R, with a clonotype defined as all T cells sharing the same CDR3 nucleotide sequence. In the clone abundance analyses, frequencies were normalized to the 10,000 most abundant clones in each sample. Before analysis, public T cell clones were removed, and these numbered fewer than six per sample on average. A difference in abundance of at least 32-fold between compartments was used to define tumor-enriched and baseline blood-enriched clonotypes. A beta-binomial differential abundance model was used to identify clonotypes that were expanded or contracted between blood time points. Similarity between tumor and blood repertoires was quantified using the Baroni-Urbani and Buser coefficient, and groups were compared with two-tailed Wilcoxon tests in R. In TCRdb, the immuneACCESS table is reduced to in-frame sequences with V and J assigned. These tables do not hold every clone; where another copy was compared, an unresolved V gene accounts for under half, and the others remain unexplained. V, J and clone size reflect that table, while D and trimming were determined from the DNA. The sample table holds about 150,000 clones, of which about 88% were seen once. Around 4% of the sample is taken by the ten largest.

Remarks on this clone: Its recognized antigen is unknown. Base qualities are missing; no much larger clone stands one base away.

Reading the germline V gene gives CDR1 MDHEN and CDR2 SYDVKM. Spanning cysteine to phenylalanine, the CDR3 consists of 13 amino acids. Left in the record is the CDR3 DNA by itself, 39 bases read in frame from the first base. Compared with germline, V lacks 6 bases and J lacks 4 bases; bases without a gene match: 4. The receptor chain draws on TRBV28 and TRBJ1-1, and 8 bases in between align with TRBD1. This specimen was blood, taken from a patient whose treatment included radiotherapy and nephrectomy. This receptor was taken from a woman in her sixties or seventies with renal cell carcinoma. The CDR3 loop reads CASRGTGTTEAFF. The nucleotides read TGTGCCAGCAGGGGGACAGGAACCACTGAAGCTTTCTTT. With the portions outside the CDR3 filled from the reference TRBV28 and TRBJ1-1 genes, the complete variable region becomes DVKVTQSSRYLVKRTGEKVFLECVQDMDHENMFWYRQDPGLGLRLIYFSYDVKMKEKGDIPEGYSVSREKKERFSLILESASTNQTSMYLCASRGTGTTEAFFGQGTRLTVV.